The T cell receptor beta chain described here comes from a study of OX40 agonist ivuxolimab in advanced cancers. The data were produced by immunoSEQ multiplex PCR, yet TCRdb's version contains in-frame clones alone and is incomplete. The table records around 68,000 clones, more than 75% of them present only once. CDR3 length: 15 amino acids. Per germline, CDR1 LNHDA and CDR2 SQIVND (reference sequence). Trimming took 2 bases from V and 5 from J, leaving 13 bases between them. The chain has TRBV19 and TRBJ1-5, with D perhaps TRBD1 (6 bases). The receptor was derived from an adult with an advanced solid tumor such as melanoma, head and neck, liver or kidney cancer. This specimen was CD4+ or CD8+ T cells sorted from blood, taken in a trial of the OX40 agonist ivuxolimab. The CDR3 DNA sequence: TGTGCCAGTAGTATAACACAGGGAGTGCATCAGCCCCAGCATTTT. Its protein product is CASSITQGVHQPQHF.